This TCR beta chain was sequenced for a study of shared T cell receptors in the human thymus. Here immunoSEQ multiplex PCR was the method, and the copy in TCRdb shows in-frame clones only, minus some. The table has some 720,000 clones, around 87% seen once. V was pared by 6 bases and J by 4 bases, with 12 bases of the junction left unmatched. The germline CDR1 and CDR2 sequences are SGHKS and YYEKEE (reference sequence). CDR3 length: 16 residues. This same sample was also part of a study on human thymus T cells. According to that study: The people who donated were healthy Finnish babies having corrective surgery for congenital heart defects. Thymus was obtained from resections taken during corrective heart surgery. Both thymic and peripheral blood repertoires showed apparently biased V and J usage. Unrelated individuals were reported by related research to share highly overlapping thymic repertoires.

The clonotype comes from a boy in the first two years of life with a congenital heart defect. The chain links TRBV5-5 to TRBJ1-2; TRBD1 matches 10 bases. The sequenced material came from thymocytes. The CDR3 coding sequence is TGTGCCAGCAAAGACAGGGGGCCGGGGTTCGGCTATGGCTACACCTTC. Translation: CASKDRGPGFGYGYTF.